These 2 T cell receptor beta chains were all obtained from the same sample, sequenced in a study of OX40 agonist ivuxolimab in advanced cancers. Libraries were made using the immunoSEQ multiplex PCR assay. What TCRdb holds here is the immuneACCESS table cut down to in-frame rearrangements. Part of the clones is not present; checked against another copy, under half of the missing clones reflect an unresolved V gene, and the others are unexplained. This sample comprises roughly 48,000 clones, about 90% of them detected only once. The ten top clones hold more than 45% of the sample. Sequenced here: CD4+ or CD8+ T cells sorted from blood, sampled in a trial of the OX40 agonist ivuxolimab. These receptors were obtained from an adult with an advanced solid tumor such as melanoma, head and neck, liver or kidney cancer.

Only a few counts were recorded for this clone. The chain carries TRBV6-5 and TRBJ2-7; D gene ambiguous. Per germline, CDR1 MNHEY and CDR2 SVGAGI. V was cut by 8 bases and J by 2 bases, with 16 bases left in between. CDR3 length: 14 residues. CDR3 sequence reads: CASGPLAETYEQYF. In DNA, the CDR3 is TGTGCCAGCGGCCCTTTGGCGGAGACCTACGAGCAGTACTTC.

The rearrangement uses TRBV19 and TRBJ2-7, with D possibly called TRBD1 or TRBD2 (5 bases each). This CDR3 has 13 residues. The V and J ends lost 4 bases and 5 bases respectively, with 12 bases between them. Germline V gene lookup returns CDR1 LNHDA and CDR2 SQIVND (reference sequence). CDR3 residues: CASSTRGRDEQYF. Here the CDR3 DNA reads TGTGCCAGTAGTACCCGGGGCCGGGACGAGCAGTACTTC.